Listed below are T cell receptor beta chains from one sample, sequenced in a study of spatial heterogeneity in lung cancer. Each CDR3 protein gets one entry after TCRdb re-called the 5' RACE reads with MiXCR. The sample lists some 11,000 distinct CDR3 sequences, about 5.7% occurring once. This specimen consisted of PBMCs, obtained at surgery. All receptors come from a male donor with early-stage non-small cell lung cancer. Each CDR3 is given with its conserved first and last residue. Clone size is not always given. Where it is, it says once, few, many or a class for expanded clones.

>TRBV6-6|15|many
CASIPNRGGGTEAFF
>TRBV6-1|13|few
CASSEVAETEASF
>TRBV20-1|15|medium-sized
CSARDPRQGPYGYTF
>TRBV7-9|16|medium-sized
CASSLGLTVTTDTQYF
>TRBV20-1|13|many
CSARVQKNTEAFF
>TRBV29-1|14|few
CSVRPLGADYEQYF
>TRBV7-9|23|few
CASSPPDPWTSTTVELDTDTQYF
>TRBV29-1|12|many
CSVGASNQPQHF
>TRBV7-9|17|few
CASSLLAGVDSYNEQFF
>TRBV29-1|13|many
CSVGSQVGTEAFF
>TRBV7-2|16|few
CASSLTPRLAAYEQYF
>TRBV30|12|many
CAWSVTEETQYF
>TRBV7-8|12|NA
CASSLGNQPQHF
>TRBV12-3/TRBV12-4|15|NA
CASSSVGTGIEPQHF
>TRBV7-9|16|NA
CASSFWTGPTNTEAFF
>TRBV3-1|14|NA
CASSPRQGDSPLHF
>TRBV12-5|13|many
CASGLVGVTEAFF
>TRBV5-1|14|many
CASSFQVAPDEQYF
>TRBV18|15|many
CASSRNRGAEETQYF
>TRBV27|13|many
CASGHFPGDIQYF
>TRBV5-1|14|NA
CASSLDPSNTEAFF
>TRBV29-1|14|few
CSVEGYGGQDEQFF
>TRBV4-1|16|many
CASSPDRTGSGNTIYF
>TRBV7-8|14|many
CASSFTRGQQGYTF
>TRBV5-1|17|many
CASSLGLAGGRTDTQYF
>TRBV10-3|16|few
CAISARDRLGNYGYTF
>TRBV7-9|13|many
CASSLGGISEQYF
>TRBV7-2|18|many
CASSDPRTSGVSTDTQYF
>TRBV28|13|many
CASRGGPGSEAFF
>TRBV20-1|16|many
CSARAGTSGGRDTQYF
>TRBV7-2|14|few
CASSFRRVAGELFF
>TRBV28|15|NA
CASSPSLSPTDTQYF
>TRBV5-5|13|few
CASSFRTLGELFF
>TRBV2|11|many
CASSVRGEQYF
>TRBV27|14|NA
CASRLNLGGTEAFF
>TRBV2|13|medium-sized
CAIMENFGNEQFF